The 10 T cell receptor beta chains below all came from one sample that was sequenced in a study of graft-versus-host responses after intestinal transplantation. The method was immunoSEQ multiplex PCR; TCRdb's version includes in-frame clones alone and lacks a portion of them. The repertoire consists of fewer than 25,000 clones, with approximately 40% occurring once and the leading ten covering 0.66%. The sequenced sample was alloreactive CD4+ T cells from a mixed lymphocyte reaction culture, obtained before intestinal transplant. Subset noted: CFSE-low proliferating T cells sorted from roughly six-day pre-transplant mixed lymphocyte reaction (GvH or HvG direction). All receptors come from a human patient who received an intestinal transplant.

V is TRBV7-9 and J is TRBJ2-5; 8 bases agree with TRBD2. CDR1 and CDR2 (germline): SEHNR, FQNEAQ (reference sequence). After removal of 3 bases from V and 1 base from J, the junction contained 4 bases not matched to a gene. The CDR3 contains 15 residues. In nucleotides, the CDR3 is TGTGCCAGCAGCTTTGGCGGGGGGCCCCAAGAGACCCAGTACTTC. Encoded protein: CASSFGGGPQETQYF.

This clone has just a few counts. The chain has TRBV28 and TRBJ2-7; a possible D gene is TRBD1 (5 bases). V shed 2 bases and J shed 4 bases, with 15 bases lying between them. This CDR3 comprises 15 residues. Germline values: CDR1 MDHEN, CDR2 SYDVKM. The CDR3 DNA follows: TGTGCCAGCAGTTTAGCATGGCGACAGCGTTACGAGCAGTACTTC. Translated, it gives CASSLAWRQRYEQYF.

The gene calls are TRBV10-1 and TRBJ2-1; D might be TRBD2 (5 bases). Germline-derived CDR1 and CDR2 are WNHNN and SYGVQD (reference sequence). This CDR3 comprises 14 residues. V lost 1 base and J lost 5, with 9 bases in between. The CDR3 DNA sequence: TGCGCCAGCAGTGAGTGGGCCGGGGACAATGAGCAGTTCTTC. Translation gives CASSEWAGDNEQFF.

This clone was observed a handful of times. The chain has TRBV6-5 and TRBJ1-2, with D tentatively TRBD1 (5 bases). The CDR3 consists of 14 residues. Germline CDR1 MNHEY, CDR2 SVGAGI. Trimming took off 0 bases at V and 3 bases at J, with 8 bases between the two ends. CDR3 in amino acids: CASSYSAGYYGYTF. The CDR3 DNA reads as TGTGCCAGCAGTTACTCTGCAGGGTACTATGGCTACACCTTC.

This clone was seen a few times. The chain recombines TRBV5-4 with TRBJ2-5; 12 positions agree with TRBD2. The germline CDR1 and CDR2 sequences are SGHNT and YYREEE (reference sequence). The CDR3 is 14 amino acids. Trimming at V came to 9 bases and at J to 4 bases, leaving 7 bases not matched to a gene. The DNA for the CDR3 is TGTGCCACAGGACTAGCGGGATCTTTAGAGACCCAGTACTTC. Protein sequence: CATGLAGSLETQYF.

Only a few counts were recorded for this clone. The CDR3 here is CASSQVKGRGEQYF. CDR3 DNA sequence: TGCGCCAGCAGCCAAGTAAAAGGGCGAGGGGAGCAGTACTTC. The V and J genes are TRBV4-3 and TRBJ2-7; possible D gene TRBD2, 5 bases. V lost 1 base and J 7 bases, leaving 14 bases between the germline ends. The CDR3 is 14 amino acids. Germline CDR1 and CDR2: LGHNA and YSLEER.

Relative to its sample, this clone is medium-sized. The chain has TRBV4-3 and TRBJ1-1; D is unresolved. Trimming stripped 0 bases from V and 4 bases from J, with 12 bases between. CDR3 length equals 15 residues. Germline V gene sequence: CDR1 LGHNA, CDR2 YSLEER. The CDR3: CASSQESLRSTEAFF. As DNA, the CDR3 is TGCGCCAGCAGCCAAGAATCGTTGAGGTCCACTGAAGCTTTCTTT.

The rearrangement links TRBV21-1 to TRBJ1-2; the D call TRBD1 from the table was never checked on the DNA. TRBV21-1 is labeled a pseudogene. The CDR3 loop spans 16 amino acids. The CDR3 DNA reads as TGTGCCAGCAACTGTCCCGGACAGCCTTTTAACTATGGCTACACCTTC. Amino acids: CASNCPGQPFNYGYTF.

The chain recombines TRBV7-7 with TRBJ2-2, with TRBD1 as a possible D gene (5 bases). V dropped 1 base and J dropped 2 bases, with 8 bases sitting between them. The CDR3 is 15 amino acids. Germline-derived CDR1 and CDR2 are SSHAT and FNYEAQ (reference sequence). The CDR3 spells CASSLGGPNTGELFF. In nucleotides, the CDR3 is TGTGCCAGCAGCTTAGGGGGCCCAAACACCGGGGAGCTGTTTTTT.

This rearrangement joins TRBV18 to TRBJ1-5; 7 bases align to TRBD1. CDR1 and CDR2 from the germline V gene are KGHSH and LQKENI. The CDR3 sequence is 15 residues long. The V and J ends lost 6 bases and 2 bases, in that order; junction bases with no gene match: 7. CDR3 in DNA: TGTGCCAGCTCCGCTCGACAGGGCGGCAATCAGCCCCAGCATTTT. Protein sequence: CASSARQGGNQPQHF. The full variable domain, with the rest looked up from reference TRBV18 and TRBJ1-5, is NAGVMQNPRHLVRRRGQEARLRCSPMKGHSHVYWYRQLPEEGLKFMVYLQKENIIDESGMPKERFSAEFPKEGPSILRIQQVVRGDSAAYFCASSARQGGNQPQHFGDGTRLSIL.